These 21 T cell receptor beta chains were sequenced from one sample in a study of control samples from healthy donors and cancer patients (dated by TCRdb to the early 2020s). Library prep was done by the immunoSEQ multiplex PCR assay. Entries here come from immuneACCESS through TCRdb and include only in-frame sequences with V and J called. Some clones fail to appear in such tables; in the studies checked, an unresolved V gene covers under half of the shortfall, and the cause of the remainder is unknown. In this sample the table shows about 190,000 clones, about 89% of which occur a single time. The ten most abundant clones make up 1.5% to 2% of the sample. Sequences were obtained from blood. These receptors all come from a man under 40 in good health.

This clone was recorded only once. In the same sample, other DNA sequences code for this CDR3. The chain couples TRBV5-1 to TRBJ2-6; D is possibly TRBD2 (5 bases). The V gene lost 0 bases and the J gene lost 4 bases, with 8 bases spanning the gap. In germline, CDR1 is SGHRS, CDR2 YFSETQ. The CDR3 runs to 15 residues. The CDR3 coding sequence is TGCGCCAGCAGCTTGGGACCGGGGGGGGCCAACGTCCTGACTTTC. It specifies CASSLGPGGANVLTF.

The chain recombines TRBV6-5 with TRBJ1-2; tentative D call: TRBD1 (5 bases). Germline CDR1 is MNHEY and CDR2 is SVGAGI. Trimming shortened V by 7 bases and J by 6 bases, and 15 bases separated the two germline ends. The CDR3 is made up of 13 amino acids. CDR3: CASNPGQGDGYTF. The CDR3 DNA sequence: TGTGCCAGCAACCCGGGGCAGGGTGATGGCTACACCTTC.

This clone was picked up one time. The chain has TRBV6-4 and TRBJ1-6; D unclear. With 10 bases removed from V and 3 bases from J, the gap between germline ends came to 10 bases. The CDR3 loop spans 13 amino acids. Germline V lookup: CDR1 MRHNA, CDR2 SNTAGT. The CDR3 loop is CATSELYNSPLHF. The CDR3 DNA sequence: TGTGCCACCAGCGAACTCTATAATTCACCCCTCCACTTT.

The V call is TRBV11-3, the J call TRBJ2-2; no firm D call. V gave up 1 base and J gave up 5 bases, with 5 bases separating them. CDR1 and CDR2 from the germline V gene are SGHNT and YENEEA. The CDR3 length is 13 residues. The chain's CDR3 is CASSLARTGELFF. Here the CDR3 DNA reads TGTGCCAGCAGCTTAGCCCGAACCGGGGAGCTGTTTTTT.

The chain combines TRBV7-6 with TRBJ2-6; D unresolved. Trimming pared 1 base from V and 0 bases from J, leaving 7 bases between. Germline V gene lookup returns CDR1 SGHVS and CDR2 FNYEAQ. The CDR3 has 16 residues. For the CDR3, the DNA is TGTGCCAGCAGCTTAGAAGGGTACTCTGGGGCCAACGTCCTGACTTTC. This sequence encodes CASSLEGYSGANVLTF.

The sample holds a few counts of this clone. This chain links TRBV2 with TRBJ1-6; weak D call: TRBD1 (5 bases). This CDR3 region has 15 residues. In germline, CDR1 is SNHLY, CDR2 FYNNEI. V lost 6 bases to trimming and J lost 10 bases, with 19 bases between them. The CDR3 nucleotides are TGTGCCAGCAGACCAAACCGGGGGGTTAACTCACCCCTCCACTTT. This encodes CASRPNRGVNSPLHF.

The V call is TRBV27, the J call TRBJ2-7; 9 positions agree with TRBD2. The germline V gene has CDR1 MNHEY and CDR2 SMNVEV (reference sequence). V shed 5 bases, J shed 3 bases, and the junction held 8 bases outside the gene matches. The CDR3 covers 15 residues. The CDR3 region has the DNA TGTGCCAGCAGTCCCGCGATTAGCGGGGGCTACGAGCAGTACTTC. Translation gives CASSPAISGGYEQYF.

The chain joins TRBV7-9 to TRBJ1-4, with D perhaps TRBD1 (6 bases). The CDR3 sequence is 15 residues long. Germline V gene lookup returns CDR1 SEHNR and CDR2 FQNEAQ (reference sequence). V shed 5 bases and J shed 5 bases, with 15 bases lying between them. CDR3: CASSRLGQSNEKLFF. The CDR3 region has the DNA TGTGCCAGCAGCCGGCTCGGACAGTCAAATGAAAAACTGTTTTTT.

The chain recombines TRBV6-6 with TRBJ2-7, with 9 bases identical to TRBD2. From germline, CDR1 is MNHNY and CDR2 SVGAGI (reference sequence). The length of the CDR3 is 15 residues. The V gene end was trimmed by 2 bases and the J gene end by 3 bases; junction bases not matched to a gene: 5. The CDR3 nucleotides read TGTGCCAGCAGTTACGTGACTAGCGGTAACTACGAGCAGTACTTC. Amino acid sequence: CASSYVTSGNYEQYF.

V gene TRBV5-4 combines with J gene TRBJ1-4; 10 bases are shared with TRBD1. CDR1 and CDR2 from the germline V gene are SGHNT and YYREEE (reference sequence). CDR3 length: 14 amino acids. With 5 bases clipped from V and 7 bases from J, the junction kept 5 bases outside the gene matches. The CDR3 protein is CASSPGQGPEKLFF. The CDR3 coding sequence is TGTGCCAGCAGTCCGGGACAGGGGCCTGAAAAACTGTTTTTT. The whole variable domain, remainder taken from reference TRBV5-4 and TRBJ1-4, is ETGVTQSPTHLIKTRGQQVTLRCSSQSGHNTVSWYQQALGQGPQFIFQYYREEENGRGNFPPRFSGLQFPNYSSELNVNALELDDSALYLCASSPGQGPEKLFFGSGTQLSVL.

DNA of the CDR3: TGTGCCAGCACCAAAGGGATTAACTATGGCTACACCTTC. Amino acid sequence: CASTKGINYGYTF. This rearrangement joins TRBV6-5 to TRBJ1-2; D call uncertain. Per the germline V gene, CDR1 is MNHEY and CDR2 is SVGAGI. The CDR3 is 13 amino acids. Trimming took 7 bases from V and 1 from J, leaving 10 bases between them.

J is TRBJ2-7 and V is TRBV10-3; D is unresolved. The CDR3 runs 14 residues. Germline lookup yields CDR1 ENHRY and CDR2 SYGVKD. The germline V and J ends were trimmed by 4 bases and 0 bases, with 10 bases remaining between them. The CDR3 here is CAISGTSSSYEQYF. The CDR3 DNA reads TGTGCCATCAGTGGCACCTCTAGCTCCTACGAGCAGTACTTC.

This clone has a handful of counts. The chain uses TRBV6-5 and TRBJ1-1; D not certain. CDR1 and CDR2 from the germline V gene are MNHEY and SVGAGI. Trimming took 5 bases from V and 1 from J, leaving 8 bases between them. The CDR3 runs 13 residues. CDR3 amino acids: CASSKRQNTEAFF. CDR3 bases: TGTGCCAGCAGTAAACGACAGAACACTGAAGCTTTCTTT.

The V call is TRBV25-1, the J call TRBJ1-2, with D tentatively TRBD1 (6 bases). The V end was cut by 1 base, the J end by 6 bases, with 18 bases between. CDR1 and CDR2 from the germline V gene are MGHDK and SYGVNS. This CDR3 is 16 amino acids long. The CDR3: CASSELGGPPENGYTF. The CDR3 nucleotides are TGTGCCAGCAGTGAATTGGGGGGCCCACCGGAGAATGGCTACACCTTC.

The chain combines TRBV10-1 with TRBJ1-4; D gene ambiguous. The CDR3 covers 14 residues. Between the trimmed V and J ends, which lost 3 bases and 4 bases, there was a span of 9 bases. Germline assignment: CDR1 WNHNN and CDR2 SYGVQD (reference sequence). The CDR3 DNA reads TGCGCCAGCAGTGACCGGCGGAATAATGAAAAACTGTTTTTT. Amino acids: CASSDRRNNEKLFF.

The chain uses TRBV3-1 (or the pseudogene TRBV3-2) and TRBJ2-1; unclear D gene. The CDR3 covers 15 residues. V was trimmed by 2 bases and J by 0 bases, leaving 8 bases between them. The V gene's germline CDR1 is LGHDT and CDR2 YNNKEL (reference sequence). The CDR3 DNA follows: TGTGCCAGCAGCCAAAACCCCGTCTCCTACAATGAGCAGTTCTTC. It is translated as CASSQNPVSYNEQFF.

The CDR3 DNA reads TGTGCCAGCAGACCCGGGACAGGGGGCTTCAATGAGCAGTTCTTC. It specifies CASRPGTGGFNEQFF. V gene TRBV6-6 combines with J gene TRBJ2-1, with 12 nucleotides matching TRBD1. The trim removed 6 bases at V and 6 bases at J, leaving 6 bases unmatched. CDR3 length: 15 residues. Germline-derived CDR1 and CDR2 are MNHNY and SVGAGI (reference sequence).

This sequence joins TRBV5-4 and TRBJ2-2; 14 bases fit TRBD2. Germline CDR1 is SGHNT and CDR2 is YYREEE (reference sequence). This CDR3 region has 18 residues. The ends lost 4 bases at V and 2 bases at J; junction bases unmatched: 7. CDR3 nucleotides: TGTGCCAGCAGCCGGGGACTAGCGGGGGACATAAACACCGGGGAGCTGTTTTTT. Protein product: CASSRGLAGDINTGELFF.

This chain joins TRBV19 and TRBJ1-2; D is unresolved. Trimming removed 0 bases at V and 4 bases at J, with 6 bases between. The CDR3 totals 13 residues. Germline V CDR1 and CDR2: LNHDA, SQIVND (reference sequence). CDR3: CASSIDRSYGYTF. The CDR3 DNA reads as TGTGCCAGTAGTATAGATCGGAGCTATGGCTACACCTTC.

This sequence joins TRBV4-1 and TRBJ1-3; D gene unclear. Germline V gives CDR1 MGHRA, CDR2 YSYEKL. CDR3 length: 16 amino acids. With 3 bases removed from V and 3 bases from J, the gap between germline ends came to 15 bases. The chain's CDR3 is CASSQGRGIGGNTIYF. The CDR3 DNA is TGCGCCAGCAGCCAGGGAAGAGGGATCGGTGGAAACACCATATATTTT.

The genes are TRBV6-5 and TRBJ1-1, with D uncertain. Germline lookup yields CDR1 MNHEY and CDR2 SVGAGI. The CDR3 extends over 14 amino acids. Trimming cost V 6 bases and J 1 base, with 12 bases left between them. The CDR3 bases are TGTGCCAGCAGGCCCGCCTGGACGAACACTGAAGCTTTCTTT. This encodes CASRPAWTNTEAFF.